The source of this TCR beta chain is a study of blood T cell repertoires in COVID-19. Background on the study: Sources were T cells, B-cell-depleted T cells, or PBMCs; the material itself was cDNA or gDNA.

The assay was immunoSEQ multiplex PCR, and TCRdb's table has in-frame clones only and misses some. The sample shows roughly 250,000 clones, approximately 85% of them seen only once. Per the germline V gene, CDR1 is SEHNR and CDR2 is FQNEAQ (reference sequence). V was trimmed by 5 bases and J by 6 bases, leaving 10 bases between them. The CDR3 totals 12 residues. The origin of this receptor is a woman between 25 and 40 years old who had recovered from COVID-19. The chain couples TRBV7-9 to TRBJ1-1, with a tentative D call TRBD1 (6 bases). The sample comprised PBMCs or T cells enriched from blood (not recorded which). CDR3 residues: CASSIYRAEAFF. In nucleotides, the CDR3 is TGTGCCAGCAGCATCTACAGGGCTGAAGCTTTCTTT.